This T cell receptor (beta chain) was sequenced during a study of T cells in localized non-small cell lung cancer. Produced via immunoSEQ multiplex PCR; TCRdb's table is partial and in-frame only. In the table there are 5,500 to 7,500 clones, about 87% of which are singletons. With regard to this clone: Its antigen is unidentified.

Whole-study findings and limits: Adjacent uninvolved lung tissue had the highest T cell clonality, exceeding tumor. In adjacent lung, a median around 57 of the top 100 tumor clones were found. Elevated circulating T cell density in blood was associated with longer overall survival.

The CDR3 is 16 amino acids. The germline V gene has CDR1 LGHNA and CDR2 YNFKEQ. The junction had 7 bases not matched to a gene; V was cut back by 6 bases and J by 2 bases. The V call is TRBV4-2, the J call TRBJ2-6; 7 positions match TRBD1. This sample comprised peripheral blood, obtained before any cancer treatment. The receptor was isolated from a male donor aged 60 or over with stage I lung adenocarcinoma. This chain's CDR3 is CASRTGSVTGANVLTF. In DNA, the CDR3 is TGTGCCAGCAGGACAGGGAGTGTGACTGGGGCCAACGTCCTGACTTTC.